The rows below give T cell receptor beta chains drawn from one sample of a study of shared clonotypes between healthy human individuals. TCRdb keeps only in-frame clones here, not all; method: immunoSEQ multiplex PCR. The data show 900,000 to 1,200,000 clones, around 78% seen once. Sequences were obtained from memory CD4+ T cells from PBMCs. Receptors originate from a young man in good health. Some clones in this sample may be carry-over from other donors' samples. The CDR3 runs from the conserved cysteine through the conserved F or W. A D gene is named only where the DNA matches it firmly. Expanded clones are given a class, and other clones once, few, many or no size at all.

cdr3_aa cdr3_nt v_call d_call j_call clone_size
CASSKEGTLGDYEQYF TGCGCCAGCAGCAAAGAAGGGACCCTCGGGGACTACGAGCAGTACTTC TRBV5-1 - TRBJ2-7 -
CSIHRGSRSYNEQFF TGCAGCATTCACCGCGGGAGCCGCTCCTACAATGAGCAGTTCTTC TRBV29-1 TRBD2 TRBJ2-1 few
CASSPPLNPSEQYF TGTGCCAGCTCACCCCCCCTAAACCCTTCGGAGCAGTACTTC TRBV18 - TRBJ2-7 once
CASSLVGLAEYNEQFF TGTGCCAGCAGCTTAGTAGGACTAGCGGAGTACAATGAGCAGTTCTTC TRBV7-2 TRBD2 TRBJ2-1 -
CASSDFGGFGETQYF TGTGCCAGCAGCGACTTTGGGGGGTTCGGAGAGACCCAGTACTTC TRBV7-7 - TRBJ2-5 -
CSVSGAAHNEQFF TGCAGCGTTAGCGGGGCCGCCCACAATGAGCAGTTCTTC TRBV29-1 TRBD2 TRBJ2-1 -
CASSQDLHQPQHF TGCGCCAGCAGCCAAGATTTGCATCAGCCCCAGCATTTT TRBV4-1 - TRBJ1-5 -
CASSTSSVGAFF TGTGCCAGCAGTACTTCTTCGGTGGGAGCTTTCTTT TRBV7-9 - TRBJ1-1 few
CATNRGDRMNTEAFF TGTGCCACTAACCGCGGTGACCGCATGAACACTGAAGCTTTCTTT TRBV28 - TRBJ1-1 few
CASSLTSPQETQYF TGCGCCAGCAGCTTGACTAGCCCCCAAGAGACCCAGTACTTC TRBV5-1 - TRBJ2-5 -
CASSNTGYEQYF TGTGCCAGCAGTAATACGGGCTACGAGCAGTACTTC TRBV2 - TRBJ2-7 few